Below, 30 T cell receptor beta chains from the same sample are listed, as sequenced in a study of healthy donors' naive CD4 and CD8 T cells. Each TCR library used 500 ng of total RNA and a linear amplification protocol. From the reads, TCRdb called clonotypes with MiXCR, one entry per CDR3 protein. The sample shows about 180,000 distinct CDR3 sequences, 65% to 80% of them seen only once. The sequenced sample was naive CD4+ and CD8+ T cells sorted from blood, pooled from several donors. The receptor set was obtained from a pool of human donors in good health; the sample pools cells from several healthy donors.

V gene TRBV6-5 combines with J gene TRBJ1-2; 8 positions agree with TRBD1. CDR1 and CDR2 from the germline V gene are MNHEY and SVGAGI. Trimming at V came to 7 bases and at J to 2 bases, leaving 9 bases not matched to a gene. CDR3 length equals 15 residues. CDR3 sequence reads: CASTNAGTGNYGYTF. Here the CDR3 DNA reads TGTGCCAGCACCAACGCGGGGACAGGAAACTATGGCTACACCTTC.

The CDR3 DNA follows: TGTGCCAGCACTCAGACTAGCGGGGGATACCAAGAGACCCAGTACTTC. It encodes CASTQTSGGYQETQYF. The chain recombines TRBV2 with TRBJ2-5; 12 positions match TRBD2. Per germline, CDR1 SNHLY and CDR2 FYNNEI. CDR3 length: 16 amino acids. The V gene end was trimmed by 7 bases and the J gene end by 0 bases; junction bases not matched to a gene: 6. Full variable domain (missing parts from reference TRBV2 and TRBJ2-5): EPEVTQTPSHQVTQMGQEVILRCVPISNHLYFYWYRQILGQKVEFLVSFYNNEISEKSEIFDDQFSVERPDGSNFTLKIRSTKLEDSAMYFCASTQTSGGYQETQYFGPGTRLLVL.

In DNA, the CDR3 is TGCAGCGCGAACAGGGCTATCAATGAGCAGTTCTTC. Its protein is CSANRAINEQFF. The chain couples TRBV29-1 to TRBJ2-1; tentatively, D is TRBD1 (6 bases). V lost 7 bases and J 6 bases, leaving 13 bases between the germline ends. In germline, CDR1 is SQVTM, CDR2 ANQGSEA. This CDR3 is 12 amino acids long.

This sequence joins TRBV19 and TRBJ1-1; D call uncertain. Germline V CDR1 and CDR2: LNHDA, SQIVND (reference sequence). Between the trimmed V and J ends, which lost 3 bases and 1 base, there was a span of 18 bases. This CDR3 comprises 17 residues. CDR3 bases: TGTGCCAGTAGTATTCCCCTCGGCCCTGGGCCGAACACTGAAGCTTTCTTT. This translates into CASSIPLGPGPNTEAFF.

This chain links TRBV29-1 with TRBJ1-4; D is unresolved. The CDR3 sequence is 12 residues long. The germline V and J ends were trimmed by 1 base and 8 bases, with 8 bases remaining between them. Per the germline V gene, CDR1 is SQVTM and CDR2 is ANQGSEA. CDR3 coding DNA: TGCAGCGTTGAAGGGGAAGGAGAAAAACTGTTTTTT. Residues: CSVEGEGEKLFF. Together with reference TRBV29-1 and TRBJ1-4, the CDR3 gives the full variable domain: SAVISQKPSRDICQRGTSLTIQCQVDSQVTMMFWYRQQPGQSLTLIATANQGSEATYESGFVIDKFPISRPNLTFSTLTVSNMSPEDSSIYLCSVEGEGEKLFFGSGTQLSVL.

This clonotype was counted ten times or more. V usage is TRBV27 and J usage is TRBJ2-1; D may correspond to TRBD1 or TRBD2 (5 bases each). Germline V gene data show CDR1 as MNHEY and CDR2 as SMNVEV (reference sequence). V lost 3 bases, J lost 6 bases, and 12 bases lay in between. CDR3 length: 14 residues. CDR3 sequence (DNA): TGTGCCAGCAGTTTTGGGACGATAGTCAATGAGCAGTTCTTC. Translating it yields CASSFGTIVNEQFF.

The V and J genes are TRBV20-1 and TRBJ2-7; D tentatively reads TRBD1 or TRBD2 (6 bases each). This CDR3 is built from 14 residues. V lost 0 bases to trimming and J lost 2 bases, with 11 bases between them. From germline, CDR1 is DFQATT and CDR2 SNEGSKA (reference sequence). This CDR3 is CSARDRGTPYEQYF. In DNA, the CDR3 is TGCAGTGCTAGAGATCGGGGGACACCCTACGAGCAGTACTTC.

The rearrangement joins TRBV18 to TRBJ1-5; 7 nucleotides line up with TRBD1. The germline gives CDR1 KGHSH, CDR2 LQKENI. The V segment lost 2 bases and the J segment 0 bases; nucleotides outside the gene matches: 4. The CDR3 spans 16 residues. This CDR3 reads CASSPGTDYSNQPQHF. CDR3 coding DNA: TGTGCCAGCTCACCAGGGACAGATTATAGCAATCAGCCCCAGCATTTT.

The rearrangement uses TRBV6-5 and TRBJ1-1; 7 positions match TRBD1. This CDR3 is 15 amino acids long. V lost 4 bases, J lost 4 bases, and 9 bases stayed unmatched. Germline V CDR1 and CDR2: MNHEY, SVGAGI. In DNA, the CDR3 is TGTGCCAGCAGTTTCGCCACCGGGACAGTCACTGAAGCTTTCTTT. The encoded protein is CASSFATGTVTEAFF.

The rearrangement joins TRBV6-1 to TRBJ2-7; possibly TRBD1 or TRBD2 for D (5 bases each). CDR1 is MNHNS, CDR2 SASEGT, per germline. Between the trimmed V and J ends, which lost 3 bases and 1 base, there was a span of 10 bases. The CDR3 totals 14 residues. CDR3 residues: CASSDGTGSYEQYF. For the CDR3, the DNA is TGTGCCAGCAGTGACGGGACGGGTTCCTACGAGCAGTACTTC.

This chain connects TRBV12-3 or TRBV12-4 to TRBJ1-1; D remains unclear. V was pared by 3 bases and J by 3 bases, with 11 bases between. This CDR3 comprises 14 residues. CDR3 DNA: TGTGCCAGCAGTTTCGGGGTCGCGGACACTGAAGCTTTCTTT. Protein product: CASSFGVADTEAFF.

V and J are TRBV6-5 and TRBJ1-1; the D is unclear. Trimming cost V 1 base and J 1 base, with 7 bases left between them. This CDR3 comprises 14 residues. Germline V gene sequence: CDR1 MNHEY, CDR2 SVGAGI. The CDR3 nucleotides are TGTGCCAGCAGTTACTTGGGCTGGAACACTGAAGCTTTCTTT. Its translation is CASSYLGWNTEAFF.

Comments on this clonotype: Germline and junction disagree at one end, which may indicate a read error. V gene TRBV27 combines with J gene TRBJ2-3; no firm D call. In germline, CDR1 is MNHEY, CDR2 SMNVEV (reference sequence). The CDR3 consists of 16 residues. As DNA, the CDR3 is TGTGCCAGTAGTTTCTCGCCAGGCCCCACCACAGATACGCAGTATTTT. It translates to CASSFSPGPTTDTQYF.

The chain couples TRBV6-6 to TRBJ2-3; D unclear. Deletions cut 6 bases from V and 0 bases from J, with 13 bases between. Germline V lookup: CDR1 MNHNY, CDR2 SVGAGI (reference sequence). This CDR3 is 15 amino acids long. DNA for the CDR3: TGTGCCAGCAGAAACCTGGCAGCTAGCACAGATACGCAGTATTTT. Its protein is CASRNLAASTDTQYF.

This sequence joins TRBV30 and TRBJ1-5; D call uncertain. The V and J ends lost 3 bases and 1 base respectively, with 7 bases between them. CDR3 length: 13 amino acids. Germline V gene lookup returns CDR1 GTSNPN and CDR2 SVGIG (reference sequence). CDR3 DNA: TGTGCCTGGAGACCGCAGAGCAATCAGCCCCAGCATTTT. Its protein is CAWRPQSNQPQHF.

The chain carries TRBV4-1 and TRBJ2-3, with D perhaps given as TRBD1 or TRBD2 (5 bases each). Trimming took 4 bases from V and 0 from J, leaving 11 bases between them. There are 15 residues in the CDR3. Germline V gene data show CDR1 as MGHRA and CDR2 as YSYEKL. The CDR3 DNA reads as TGCGCCAGCAGCCCAAGTGGGGACAGCACAGATACGCAGTATTTT. Its protein is CASSPSGDSTDTQYF.

In its sample, this clonotype was seen once. This chain uses TRBV19 with TRBJ1-5; D ambiguous. Trimming took 1 base from V and 4 from J, leaving 2 bases between them. From germline, CDR1 is LNHDA and CDR2 SQIVND (reference sequence). The CDR3 sequence is 12 residues long. The CDR3 protein is CASSIVNQPQHF. DNA for the CDR3: TGTGCCAGTAGTATAGTAAATCAGCCCCAGCATTTT.

The CDR3 loop is CASSGGVPHRFGNEQFF. DNA of the CDR3: TGTGCCAGCAGCGGCGGGGTGCCCCACCGCTTCGGCAATGAGCAGTTCTTC. This rearrangement joins TRBV11-3 to TRBJ2-1; possibly TRBD2 for D (6 bases). The CDR3 sequence is 17 residues long. CDR1 SGHNT and CDR2 YENEEA come from the germline V gene. Deletions cut 5 bases from V and 6 bases from J, with 23 bases between.

The J gene is TRBJ1-5, the V gene TRBV15, with 7 positions matching TRBD1. Germline CDR1 reads LNHNV; CDR2 reads YYDKDF (reference sequence). The V gene end was trimmed by 5 bases and the J gene end by 3 bases; junction bases not matched to a gene: 4. The CDR3 sequence is 14 residues long. The chain's CDR3 is CATSFGQANQPQHF. CDR3 in DNA: TGTGCCACCAGCTTTGGACAGGCCAATCAGCCCCAGCATTTT.

This sequence joins TRBV18 and TRBJ2-7; D may be TRBD1 (6 bases). The germline V gene encodes CDR1 KGHSH and CDR2 LQKENI. This CDR3 has 14 amino acids. V was clipped by 3 bases and J by 3 bases, with 12 bases between them. Here the CDR3 DNA reads TGTGCCAGCTCACCGTGGGGGCCCAACTACGAGCAGTACTTC. Its translation: CASSPWGPNYEQYF.

The chain uses TRBV29-1 and TRBJ1-5, with TRBD1 identical over 7 bases. The CDR3 extends over 13 amino acids. The V gene end was trimmed by 6 bases and the J gene end by 5 bases; junction bases not matched to a gene: 7. Germline CDR1 is SQVTM and CDR2 is ANQGSEA. The CDR3 DNA reads TGCAGCGTAGGCGTCACAGGGGATCAGCCCCAGCATTTT. Its translation: CSVGVTGDQPQHF.

J is TRBJ1-2 and V is TRBV29-1; D might be TRBD1 (6 bases). V lost 3 bases and J lost 4, with 15 bases in between. CDR1 SQVTM and CDR2 ANQGSEA come from the germline V gene. This CDR3 has 14 residues. DNA for the CDR3: TGCAGCGTTGAGCCCCAGGGGACTGGCTATGGCTACACCTTC. Translation gives CSVEPQGTGYGYTF.

The V and J genes are TRBV20-1 and TRBJ1-3, with D possibly being TRBD1 (5 bases). Looked up from germline, CDR1 is DFQATT and CDR2 is SNEGSKA (reference sequence). With 2 bases removed from V and 0 bases from J, the gap between germline ends came to 17 bases. The CDR3 sequence is 17 residues long. The CDR3 DNA reads as TGCAGTGCTAGACCCGCGGCTAGGGGTCTCTCTGGAAACACCATATATTTT. As protein: CSARPAARGLSGNTIYF.

The rearrangement uses TRBV14 and TRBJ2-1, with 8 bases lining up with TRBD2. With 0 bases clipped from V and 7 bases from J, the junction kept 20 bases outside the gene matches. CDR1 is SGHDN, CDR2 FVKESK, per germline. The CDR3 has 20 residues. The CDR3 region has the DNA TGTGCCAGCAGCCAAGATCGGGGCCGGACTAGCTTAACGATTAGAAATGAGCAGTTCTTC. This encodes CASSQDRGRTSLTIRNEQFF.

The genes are TRBV29-1 and TRBJ2-7; 7 bases align to TRBD2. The germline CDR1 and CDR2 sequences are SQVTM and ANQGSEA. This CDR3 is built from 14 residues. V gave up 2 bases and J gave up 2 bases; unmatched junction bases: 6. CDR3 sequence reads: CSVELSGAPYEQYF. CDR3 DNA: TGCAGCGTTGAACTCAGCGGGGCCCCCTACGAGCAGTACTTC.

The chain combines TRBV29-1 with TRBJ2-1; 9 bases are a match to TRBD1. Germline CDR1 reads SQVTM; CDR2 reads ANQGSEA. The CDR3 consists of 14 residues. The V and J ends lost 6 bases and 6 bases, in that order; junction bases with no gene match: 9. The CDR3 loop reads CSVETGGEGNEQFF. CDR3 nucleotides: TGCAGCGTCGAAACAGGGGGCGAGGGCAATGAGCAGTTCTTC.

V and J are TRBV29-1 and TRBJ1-1; D may be TRBD1 (6 bases). The CDR3 has 14 residues. Per germline, CDR1 SQVTM and CDR2 ANQGSEA. Trimming left V 4 bases short and J 0 bases short, with 12 bases between. DNA for the CDR3: TGCAGCGTTGCAGCAGGGGCGGTGAACACTGAAGCTTTCTTT. Amino acids: CSVAAGAVNTEAFF.

The rearrangement uses TRBV30 and TRBJ2-7, with 8 bases lining up with TRBD1. V lost 0 bases, J lost 2 bases, and 12 bases stayed unmatched. This CDR3 is 17 amino acids long. Germline V CDR1 and CDR2: GTSNPN, SVGIG (reference sequence). The CDR3 sequence: CAWSVSVEQGGPYEQYF. The CDR3 DNA sequence: TGTGCCTGGAGTGTTTCGGTAGAACAGGGGGGTCCCTACGAGCAGTACTTC.

CDR3 coding DNA: TGCGCCAGCAGCAGCACAGGGGGCTCCTATGGCTACACCTTC. Amino acids: CASSSTGGSYGYTF. The rearrangement links TRBV5-1 to TRBJ1-2; 9 bases are shared with TRBD1. The CDR3 covers 14 residues. J gave up 4 bases and V 4 bases, and 5 bases lay outside the gene matches. The germline CDR1 and CDR2 sequences are SGHRS and YFSETQ.

The chain couples TRBV2 to TRBJ1-1; D not certain. Germline V gene lookup returns CDR1 SNHLY and CDR2 FYNNEI. V dropped 7 bases and J dropped 3 bases, with 18 bases sitting between them. This CDR3 has 15 residues. The CDR3 DNA follows: TGTGCCAGCACCATCAACGTTCCCGGTCACACTGAAGCTTTCTTT. Amino acids: CASTINVPGHTEAFF.